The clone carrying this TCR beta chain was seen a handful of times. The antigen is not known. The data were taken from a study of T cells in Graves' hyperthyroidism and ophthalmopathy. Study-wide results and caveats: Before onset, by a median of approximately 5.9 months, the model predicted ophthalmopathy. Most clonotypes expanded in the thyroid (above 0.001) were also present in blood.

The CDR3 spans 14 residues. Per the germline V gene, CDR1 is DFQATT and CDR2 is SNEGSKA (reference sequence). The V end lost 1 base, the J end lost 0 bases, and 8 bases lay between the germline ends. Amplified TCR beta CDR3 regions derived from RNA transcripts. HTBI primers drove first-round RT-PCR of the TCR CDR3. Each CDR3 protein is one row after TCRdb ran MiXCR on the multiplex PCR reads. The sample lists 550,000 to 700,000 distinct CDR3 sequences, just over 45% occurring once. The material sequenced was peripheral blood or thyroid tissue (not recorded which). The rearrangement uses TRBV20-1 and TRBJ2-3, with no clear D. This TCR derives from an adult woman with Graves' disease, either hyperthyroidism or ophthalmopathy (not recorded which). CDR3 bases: TGCAGTGCTAGAGTGGGTTGGAGCACAGATACGCAGTATTTT. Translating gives CSARVGWSTDTQYF.